This TCR beta chain was recovered during a study of molecular identifiers for immune sequencing clone quantification. The CDR3 is 16 residues long. The germline V gene has CDR1 LGHNA and CDR2 YNFKEQ. Trimming left V 3 bases short and J 4 bases short, with 16 bases between. This clonotype occurred a few times. CD8+CD4-CCR7+CD45RA+ sorting gave the naive CD8 T cells. TCRdb re-called the PCR reads through MiXCR, storing one row per CDR3 protein. The table has over 100,000 distinct CDR3 sequences, around 30% seen once. This clonotype was sampled from a human donor in good health. Some libraries in this study had Jurkat cell RNA spiked in. The chain recombines TRBV4-2 with TRBJ2-1; either TRBD1 or TRBD2 may supply D (5 bases each). The sample taken for sequencing was naive CD8+ T cells from blood, with Jurkat cell RNA spiked in. The subset is: FACS-sorted CD8+CD4-CCR7+CD45RA+ naive T cells. In nucleotides, the CDR3 is TGTGCCAGCAGCCAGCCGGGACCACCGATGTACAATGAGCAGTTCTTC. Residues: CASSQPGPPMYNEQFF.